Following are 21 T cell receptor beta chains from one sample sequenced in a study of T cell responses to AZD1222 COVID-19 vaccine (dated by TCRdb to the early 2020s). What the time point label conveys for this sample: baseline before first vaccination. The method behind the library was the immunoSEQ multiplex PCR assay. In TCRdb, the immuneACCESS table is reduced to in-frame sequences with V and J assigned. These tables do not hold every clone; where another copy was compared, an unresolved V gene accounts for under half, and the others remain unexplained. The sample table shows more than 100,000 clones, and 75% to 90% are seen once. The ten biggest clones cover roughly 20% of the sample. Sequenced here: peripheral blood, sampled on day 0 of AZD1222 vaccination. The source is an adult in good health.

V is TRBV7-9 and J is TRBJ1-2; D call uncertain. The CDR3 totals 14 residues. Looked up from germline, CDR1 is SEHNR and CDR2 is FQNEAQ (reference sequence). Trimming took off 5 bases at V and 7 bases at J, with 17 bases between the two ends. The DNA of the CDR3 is TGTGCCAGCAGCCCAGGTTGGGATATTGGTGGCTACACCTTC. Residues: CASSPGWDIGGYTF.

The CDR3 DNA reads TGTGCCAGCTCACCATACAATGAGCAGTTCTTC. This encodes CASSPYNEQFF. This chain connects TRBV18 to TRBJ2-1, with unresolved D. V lost 2 bases and J 4 bases, leaving 0 bases between the germline ends. Germline V gene lookup returns CDR1 KGHSH and CDR2 LQKENI. The CDR3 runs 11 residues.

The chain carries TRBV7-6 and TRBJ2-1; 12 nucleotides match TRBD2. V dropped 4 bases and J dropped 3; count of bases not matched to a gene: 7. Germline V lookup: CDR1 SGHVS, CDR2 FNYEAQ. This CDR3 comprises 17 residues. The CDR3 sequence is CASSYRPGLAGYNEQFF. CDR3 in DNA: TGTGCCAGCAGCTACAGACCGGGACTAGCGGGCTACAATGAGCAGTTCTTC.

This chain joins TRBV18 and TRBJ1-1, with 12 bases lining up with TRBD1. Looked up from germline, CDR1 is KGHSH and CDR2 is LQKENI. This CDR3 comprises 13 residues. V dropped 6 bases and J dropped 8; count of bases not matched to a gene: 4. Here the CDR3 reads CASSQGQGAEAFF. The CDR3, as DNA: TGTGCCAGCTCCCAGGGACAGGGGGCAGAAGCTTTCTTT.

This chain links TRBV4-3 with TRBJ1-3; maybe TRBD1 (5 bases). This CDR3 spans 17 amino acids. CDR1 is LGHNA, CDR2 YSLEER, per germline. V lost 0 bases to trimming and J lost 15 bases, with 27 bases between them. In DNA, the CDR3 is TGCGCCAGCAGCCAAGATAGGATGAACAGGATCAATTCAAACCAATATTTT. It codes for CASSQDRMNRINSNQYF.

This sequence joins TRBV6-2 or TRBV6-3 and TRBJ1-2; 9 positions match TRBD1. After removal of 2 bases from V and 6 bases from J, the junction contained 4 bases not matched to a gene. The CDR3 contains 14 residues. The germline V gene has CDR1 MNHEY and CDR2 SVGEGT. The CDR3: CASSYGTGPNGYTF. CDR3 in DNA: TGTGCCAGCAGTTACGGGACAGGGCCTAATGGCTACACCTTC.

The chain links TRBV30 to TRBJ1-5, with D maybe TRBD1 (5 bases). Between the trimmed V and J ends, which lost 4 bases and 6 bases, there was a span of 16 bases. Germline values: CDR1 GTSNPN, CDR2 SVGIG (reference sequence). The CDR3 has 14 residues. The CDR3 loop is CAWISQGTSQPQHF. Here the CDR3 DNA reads TGTGCCTGGATCTCCCAGGGTACAAGTCAGCCCCAGCATTTT.

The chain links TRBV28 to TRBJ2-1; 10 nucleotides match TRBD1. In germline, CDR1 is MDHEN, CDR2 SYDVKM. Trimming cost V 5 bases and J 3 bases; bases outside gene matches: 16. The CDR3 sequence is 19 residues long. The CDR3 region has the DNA TGTGCCAGCAGTCTCCCGGGACAGGGGACGGGACTCAACTACAATGAGCAGTTCTTC. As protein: CASSLPGQGTGLNYNEQFF.

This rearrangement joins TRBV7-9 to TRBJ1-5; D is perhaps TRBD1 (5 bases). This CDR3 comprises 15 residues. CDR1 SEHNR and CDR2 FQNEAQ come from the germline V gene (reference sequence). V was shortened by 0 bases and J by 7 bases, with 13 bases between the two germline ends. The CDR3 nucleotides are TGTGCCAGCAGCTTAGCTGGGGGAGCAGGACAGCCCCAGCATTTT. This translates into CASSLAGGAGQPQHF.

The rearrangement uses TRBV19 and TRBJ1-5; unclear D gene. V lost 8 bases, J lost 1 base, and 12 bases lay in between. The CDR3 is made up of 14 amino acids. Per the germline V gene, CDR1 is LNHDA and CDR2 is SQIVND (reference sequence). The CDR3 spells CASGGGFSNQPQHF. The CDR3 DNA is TGTGCCAGTGGCGGAGGGTTCAGCAATCAGCCCCAGCATTTT.

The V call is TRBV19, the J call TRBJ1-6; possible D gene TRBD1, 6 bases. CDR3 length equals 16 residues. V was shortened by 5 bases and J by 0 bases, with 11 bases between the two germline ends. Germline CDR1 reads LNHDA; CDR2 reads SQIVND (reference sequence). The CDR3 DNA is TGTGCCAGTAGTGAGGGGGGGACCTCCTATAATTCACCCCTCCACTTT. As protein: CASSEGGTSYNSPLHF.

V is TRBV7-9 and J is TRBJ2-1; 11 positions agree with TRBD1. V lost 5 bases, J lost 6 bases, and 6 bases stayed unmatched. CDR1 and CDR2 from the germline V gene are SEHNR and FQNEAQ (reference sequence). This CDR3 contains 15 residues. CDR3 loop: CASSPGQGAVNEQFF. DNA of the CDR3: TGTGCCAGCAGCCCCGGACAGGGGGCGGTCAATGAGCAGTTCTTC.

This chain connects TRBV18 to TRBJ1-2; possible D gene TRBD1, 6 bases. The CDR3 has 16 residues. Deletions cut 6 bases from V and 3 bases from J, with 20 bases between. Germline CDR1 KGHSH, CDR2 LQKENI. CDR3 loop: CASSPRQDTADYGYTF. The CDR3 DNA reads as TGTGCCAGCTCGCCGCGACAGGATACTGCCGACTATGGCTACACCTTC.

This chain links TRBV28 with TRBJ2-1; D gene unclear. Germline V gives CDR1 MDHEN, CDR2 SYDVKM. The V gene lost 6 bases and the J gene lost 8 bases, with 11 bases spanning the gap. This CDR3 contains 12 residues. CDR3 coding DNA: TGTGCCAGCAGATCAGGATCCGATGAGCAGTTCTTC. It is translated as CASRSGSDEQFF.

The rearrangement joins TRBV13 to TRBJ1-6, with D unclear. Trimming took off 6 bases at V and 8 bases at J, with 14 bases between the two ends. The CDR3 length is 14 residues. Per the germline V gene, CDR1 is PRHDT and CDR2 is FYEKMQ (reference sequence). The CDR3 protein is CASRGIGYDSPLHF. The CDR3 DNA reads TGTGCCAGCAGAGGAATTGGATATGATTCACCCCTCCACTTT.

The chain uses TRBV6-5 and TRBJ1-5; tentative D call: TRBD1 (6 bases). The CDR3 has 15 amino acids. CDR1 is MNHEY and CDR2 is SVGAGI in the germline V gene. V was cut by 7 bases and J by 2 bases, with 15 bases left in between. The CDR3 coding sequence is TGTGCCAGCACCCAATCTCCAGGGGGCAATCAGCCCCAGCATTTT. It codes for CASTQSPGGNQPQHF.

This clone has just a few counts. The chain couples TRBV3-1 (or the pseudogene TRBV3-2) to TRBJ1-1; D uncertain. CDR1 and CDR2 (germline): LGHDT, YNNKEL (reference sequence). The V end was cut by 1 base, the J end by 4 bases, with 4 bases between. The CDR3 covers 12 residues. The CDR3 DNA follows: TGTGCCAGCAGCCAAGCGCCCACTGAAGCTTTCTTT. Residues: CASSQAPTEAFF.

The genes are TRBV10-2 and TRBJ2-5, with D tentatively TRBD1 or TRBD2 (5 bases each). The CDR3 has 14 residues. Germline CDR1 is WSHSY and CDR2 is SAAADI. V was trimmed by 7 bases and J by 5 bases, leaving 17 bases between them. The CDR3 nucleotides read TGCGCCAGCACCGATACGGGACCGCGGGAGACCCAGTACTTC. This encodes CASTDTGPRETQYF.

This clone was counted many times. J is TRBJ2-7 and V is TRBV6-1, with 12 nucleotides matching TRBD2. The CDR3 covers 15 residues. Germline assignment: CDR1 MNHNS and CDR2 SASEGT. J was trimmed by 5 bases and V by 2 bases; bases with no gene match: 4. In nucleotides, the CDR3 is TGTGCCAGCAGTGAACTAGCGGGGGGGCCACACGAGCAGTACTTC. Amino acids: CASSELAGGPHEQYF.

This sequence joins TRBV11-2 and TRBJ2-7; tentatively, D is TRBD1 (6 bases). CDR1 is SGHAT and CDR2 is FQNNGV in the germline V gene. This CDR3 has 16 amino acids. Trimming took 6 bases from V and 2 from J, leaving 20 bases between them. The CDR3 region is CASRQKTGTFPYEQYF. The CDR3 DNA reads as TGTGCCAGCAGACAAAAAACAGGGACCTTCCCCTACGAGCAGTACTTC.

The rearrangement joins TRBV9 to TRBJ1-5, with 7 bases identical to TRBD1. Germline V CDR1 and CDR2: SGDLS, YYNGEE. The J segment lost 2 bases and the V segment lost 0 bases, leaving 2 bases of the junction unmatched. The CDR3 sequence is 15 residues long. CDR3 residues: CASSVEGAGNQPQHF. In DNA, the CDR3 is TGTGCCAGCAGCGTAGAGGGGGCTGGCAATCAGCCCCAGCATTTT.